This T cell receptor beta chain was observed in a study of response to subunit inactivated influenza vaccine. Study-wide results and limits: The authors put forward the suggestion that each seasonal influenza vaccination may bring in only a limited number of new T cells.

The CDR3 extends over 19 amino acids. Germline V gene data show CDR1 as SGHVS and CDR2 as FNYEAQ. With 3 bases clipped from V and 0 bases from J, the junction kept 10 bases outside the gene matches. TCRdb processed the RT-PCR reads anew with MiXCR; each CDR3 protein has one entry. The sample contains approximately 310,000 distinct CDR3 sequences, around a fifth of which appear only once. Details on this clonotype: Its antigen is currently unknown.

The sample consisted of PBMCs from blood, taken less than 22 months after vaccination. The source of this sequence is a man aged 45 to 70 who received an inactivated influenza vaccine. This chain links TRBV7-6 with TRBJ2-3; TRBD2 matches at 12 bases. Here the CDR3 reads CASSFPQEGLAGSTDTQYF. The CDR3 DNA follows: TGTGCCAGCAGCTTTCCCCAGGAAGGACTAGCGGGAAGCACAGATACGCAGTATTTT.